A selection of T cell receptor beta chains follows, all from one sample in a study of STAT5B mutations in CD4+ large granular lymphocyte leukemia. Profiled with immunoSEQ multiplex PCR; TCRdb holds only in-frame clones, not every one. The top ten clones hold more than 2% of a sample with about 35,000 clones, 65% to 80% of them seen once. Source material: CD4+ T cells from blood buffy coats. The source is a human donor in good health. Each CDR3 is given with its conserved first and last residue. Each record gives: D gene, J gene, V gene, clone size, CDR3 DNA, CDR3 protein. A D gene is named only where the DNA matches it firmly. Clone sizes are given selectively: once, few, many, or a class where the clone is expanded.

-,TRBJ2-7,TRBV10-3,-,TGTGCCATCAGTGTAACAGGGTCGGGGGAGCAGTACTTC,CAISVTGSGEQYF
TRBD1,TRBJ2-2,TRBV18,-,TGTGCCAGCTCACGGGACAGCGGGGAGCTGTTTTTT,CASSRDSGELFF
TRBD1,TRBJ2-1,TRBV9,-,TGTGCCAGCAGCGTCTTTGGGACAGGCATTAATGAGCAGTTCTTC,CASSVFGTGINEQFF
TRBD1,TRBJ2-7,TRBV6-6,-,TGTGCCAGCAGCCGAGACGGACAGGGTTACGAGCAGTACTTC,CASSRDGQGYEQYF
TRBD2,TRBJ2-1,TRBV6-6,-,TGTGCCAGCAGTTCGCGGGAGCCCCCTTACAATGAGCAGTTCTTC,CASSSREPPYNEQFF
-,TRBJ1-4,TRBV6-1,-,TGTGCCAGCAGTGAAGGCTCTGGAAAGGGTGAAAAACTGTTTTTT,CASSEGSGKGEKLFF
-,TRBJ1-2,TRBV2,-,TGTGCCAGCAGTGATTGGGGCAGGAAGGACGGCTACACCTTC,CASSDWGRKDGYTF
-,TRBJ1-1,TRBV27,few,TGTGCCAGCAGACGTGGGACCGGGGGGGCTGAAGCTTTCTTT,CASRRGTGGAEAFF
-,TRBJ2-7,TRBV5-1,-,TGCGCCAGCAGCTTGGAGCCAGGACGGTCCTACGAGCAGTACTTC,CASSLEPGRSYEQYF
-,TRBJ1-2,TRBV30,-,TGTGCCTGGAGTGTTTGGAGAGGCTACACCTTC,CAWSVWRGYTF
-,TRBJ2-7,TRBV2,few,TGTGCCAGCAGTGAAGGTCAGGGGTGGTCCTACGAGCAGTACTTC,CASSEGQGWSYEQYF
TRBD2,TRBJ2-7,TRBV11-3,-,TGTGCCGGCCCCCCCGGGAGGCCCTCTGGGGACGAGCAGTACTTC,CAGPPGRPSGDEQYF
-,TRBJ1-4,TRBV6-6,-,TGTGCCACCTCGCCCCCAGCCGACACAACTAATGAAAAACTGTTTTTT,CATSPPADTTNEKLFF
-,TRBJ2-3,TRBV5-1,-,TGCGCCAGCAGCTTGCTGGGGGGACCCACGGATACGCAGTATTTT,CASSLLGGPTDTQYF
-,TRBJ1-5,TRBV2,few,TGTGCCAGCAGTGAAACCGCCACAGTGGGGAAGGATCAGCCCCAGCATTTT,CASSETATVGKDQPQHF
-,TRBJ2-2,TRBV27,-,TGTGCCAGCAGTTCGCTAGGACTGAACACCGGGGAGCTGTTTTTT,CASSSLGLNTGELFF
-,TRBJ1-1,TRBV30,few,TGTGCCTTCCTTCGGCTGAACACTGAAGCTTTCTTT,CAFLRLNTEAFF
-,TRBJ2-1,TRBV7-2,-,TGTGCCAGCAGCTTAGATTGGCCAAACAATGAGCAGTTCTTC,CASSLDWPNNEQFF
-,TRBJ1-2,TRBV11-2,-,TGTGCCAGCAGCGCCCGTATCGGACAGAGATGGTTAGGCTATGGCTACACCTTC,CASSARIGQRWLGYGYTF
-,TRBJ1-4,TRBV6-6,-,TGTGCCAGCAGAATCGGGGGACTTAATGAAAAACTGTTTTTT,CASRIGGLNEKLFF
TRBD1,TRBJ2-5,TRBV9,-,TGTGCCAGCAGCGTAGACAGGGGCAGAGAGACCCAGTACTTC,CASSVDRGRETQYF
-,TRBJ1-1,TRBV11-2,few,TGTGCCAGCAGCTCCACTTGGGCTTCGAACACTGAAGCTTTCTTT,CASSSTWASNTEAFF
-,TRBJ2-7,TRBV5-6,-,TGTGCCAGCAGCTCGATGGACGGGACCTACGAGCAGTACTTC,CASSSMDGTYEQYF
-,TRBJ1-2,TRBV6-6,once,TGTGCCAGCACTAGGGGGGCTAACTATGGCTACACCTTC,CASTRGANYGYTF
TRBD1,TRBJ2-2,TRBV7-9,-,TGTGCCAGCAGCCTAAACAGGGGCGACACCGGGGAGCTGTTTTTT,CASSLNRGDTGELFF
-,TRBJ2-5,TRBV5-5,-,TGTGCCAGCAGCTTGGCAATAGGGGGAGAGACCCAGTACTTC,CASSLAIGGETQYF
TRBD1,TRBJ1-6,TRBV27,-,TGTGCCAGCAGTTTATGGGTGGACAGGAATTCACCCCTCCACTTT,CASSLWVDRNSPLHF
TRBD2,TRBJ2-7,TRBV2,-,TGTGCCAGCAGTGAAGGGGGGGGGTTCTACGAGCAGTACTTC,CASSEGGGFYEQYF
-,TRBJ2-5,TRBV6-6,-,TGTGCCAGCGCGTGGCGGGGAGAGACCCAGTACTTC,CASAWRGETQYF
-,TRBJ2-2,TRBV11-2,-,TGTGCCAGCAGCTTTCAGGGATCGAACACCGGGGAGCTGTTTTTT,CASSFQGSNTGELFF
-,TRBJ2-7,TRBV5-4,once,TGTGCCAGCAAGGAGGACACATCCTACGAGCAGTACTTC,CASKEDTSYEQYF
TRBD1,TRBJ1-1,TRBV4-1,-,TGCGCCAGCAGCCAAAGACAGGGGGCTCTGGACACTGAAGCTTTCTTT,CASSQRQGALDTEAFF
TRBD1,TRBJ1-1,TRBV27,-,TGTGCCAGCAGCTTGGACAGGGCGACTGAAGCTTTCTTT,CASSLDRATEAFF
-,TRBJ2-7,TRBV6-6,-,TGTGCCAGCAGTCCCCTACGGAATCCTTACGAGCAGTACTTC,CASSPLRNPYEQYF
-,TRBJ2-3,TRBV19,-,TGTGCCAGCCGAGGCGGGGGCCATCAAGCAGATACGCAGTATTTT,CASRGGGHQADTQYF
TRBD1,TRBJ1-5,TRBV27,-,TGTGCCAGCAGTTTACTTACAGGGACAGGAAGGAATCAGCCCCAGCATTTT,CASSLLTGTGRNQPQHF
TRBD1,TRBJ1-1,TRBV5-1,-,TGCGCCAGCAGCTCCCAACCGGGACAGGGGTACACTGAAGCTTTCTTT,CASSSQPGQGYTEAFF
TRBD1,TRBJ2-7,TRBV30,-,TGTGCCTGGAGCGCCGGGACAGGGGGTTACGAGCAGTACTTC,CAWSAGTGGYEQYF
TRBD1,TRBJ1-5,TRBV29-1,-,TGCAGCGCCGGTGGGACAGGGAGCAATCAGCCCCAGCATTTT,CSAGGTGSNQPQHF
-,TRBJ2-7,TRBV5-6,-,TGTGCCAGCAGCGTGGACCCTTATAGTTACGAGCAGTACTTC,CASSVDPYSYEQYF
-,TRBJ2-5,TRBV4-1,-,TGCGCCAGCAGCCTAGGACCGGATTTGCGGGGAGGGACCCAGTACTTC,CASSLGPDLRGGTQYF
TRBD1,TRBJ2-7,TRBV6-5,-,TGTGCCAGCAGGGGGACAGGGGCCGGTGAGCAGTACTTC,CASRGTGAGEQYF
TRBD1,TRBJ1-1,TRBV5-5,-,TGTGCCAGCAGCTTTTATCCGGGACAGGGGAACACTGAAGCTTTCTTT,CASSFYPGQGNTEAFF
-,TRBJ2-6,TRBV9,-,TGTGCCAGCAGCGTAGTGGGGACTGACAGCTCTGGGGCCAACGTCCTGACTTTC,CASSVVGTDSSGANVLTF
TRBD1,TRBJ1-2,TRBV10-3,-,TGTGCCATCAGTCCAGGGGGGGAATATGGCTACACCTTC,CAISPGGEYGYTF
-,TRBJ1-1,TRBV7-2,-,TGTGCCAGCAGCTTAGTAGAGGGGATTGAAGCTTTCTTT,CASSLVEGIEAFF
-,TRBJ2-2,TRBV5-1,-,TGCGCCAGCAGCTTGGGCGGGAACACCGGGGAGCTGTTTTTT,CASSLGGNTGELFF
-,TRBJ1-2,TRBV20-1,-,TGCAGGGCGGGGGGGAGAGGCTACACCTTC,CRAGGRGYTF
-,TRBJ2-5,TRBV10-3,-,TGTGCCATCAGTGAGTCTACCCTATTTGACTCCAGAAAAGAGACCCAGTACTTC,CAISESTLFDSRKETQYF
-,TRBJ1-6,TRBV7-6,few,TGTGCCAGCAGCTTAGGAGGGGGAGTATCACCCCTCCACTTT,CASSLGGGVSPLHF
-,TRBJ1-1,TRBV7-2,-,TGTGCCAGCAGCGCCCACGGGAACACTGAAGCTTTCTTT,CASSAHGNTEAFF
-,TRBJ2-5,TRBV28,-,TGTGCCAGCAGTGTCACAGGGTGGTGGGAGACCCAGTACTTC,CASSVTGWWETQYF
-,TRBJ1-1,TRBV6-4,-,TGTGCCAGCAGTGACGCCCGGGACAATTTCTCGAACACTGAAGCTTTCTTT,CASSDARDNFSNTEAFF
-,TRBJ2-5,TRBV18,-,TGTGCCAGCTCACCAGCGACTCGAGAGACCCAGTACTTC,CASSPATRETQYF
TRBD1,TRBJ1-2,TRBV30,-,TGTGCCTGGACCCCCGGGACAGTCTATGGCTACACCTTC,CAWTPGTVYGYTF
TRBD1,TRBJ2-3,TRBV11-2,-,TGTGCCAGCAGCTTAGGAGGGGGCGCGCAGGCAGATACGCAGTATTTT,CASSLGGGAQADTQYF
TRBD1,TRBJ1-3,TRBV6-5,-,TGTGCCAGCAGCGGCGACAGGGAGGGTGGAAACACCATATATTTT,CASSGDREGGNTIYF
-,TRBJ1-1,TRBV7-9,-,TGTGCCAGCAGCAACCCCGGCGGGACTGAAGCTTTCTTT,CASSNPGGTEAFF
-,TRBJ2-1,TRBV5-6,-,TGTGCCAGCAGCGCGCCTAGCATCAGCTCCTACAATGAGCAGTTCTTC,CASSAPSISSYNEQFF
-,TRBJ2-7,TRBV30,-,TGTGCCTGGCGACCCGGGACCTGGAGCGAGCAGTACTTC,CAWRPGTWSEQYF